This T cell receptor (beta chain) appears in the sequencing data of a study of T-cell memory formation after mild COVID-19. On the study more broadly: Among the donors, TCR clusters were largely specific to each donor.

Findings and caveats of the study: Contracting CD4+ clones lay largely in CM and EM, with CD8+ ones residing in EMRA. Whether day 37 second-wave clones are SARS-CoV-2-specific was not confirmed.

5'RACE primed from the constant segment yielded TCR alpha and TCR beta cDNA libraries bearing sample barcodes and UMIs. MiXCR, applied by TCRdb to the 5' RACE reads, yields one record per CDR3 protein. Among 50,000 or so distinct CDR3 sequences, 12% were seen once, and the ten largest hold 20% to 25%. Germline V gene data show CDR1 as SGHRS and CDR2 as YFSETQ. J gave up 4 bases and V 4 bases, and 9 bases lay outside the gene matches. There are 15 residues in the CDR3. Comment on this clonotype: Its antigen is not known.

Sequences were obtained from PBMCs or a T cell subset sorted from them (not recorded which). The genes are TRBV5-1 and TRBJ2-3, with 7 nucleotides matching TRBD1. The TCR sequence derives from a man younger than 30 who had mild COVID-19 (a few samples of this study predate the infection). Cell type and time point are not known. CDR3 region: CASSRGQTDADTQYF. CDR3 DNA: TGCGCCAGCAGCCGGGGACAGACAGACGCAGATACGCAGTATTTT.